This TCR beta chain was sequenced during a study of cytomegalovirus exposure and HLA in healthy donors. Study-level results: As confirmed in vitro, three CMV-associated chains were specific for CMV antigens.

Trimming pared 8 bases from V and 7 bases from J, leaving 9 bases between. Germline V lookup: CDR1 ENHRY, CDR2 SYGVKD. CDR3 length: 12 residues. Turning to this clone: Antigen unknown.

The protocol was immunoSEQ multiplex PCR, while the TCRdb copy is restricted to in-frame clones and leaves out a portion. This repertoire shows approximately 180,000 clones, around 88% found once; its top ten account for about 1.5%. Sequenced material: PBMCs. The gene calls are TRBV10-3 and TRBJ1-6, with D uncertain. The receptor was derived from a woman in her late teens or twenties in good health and CMV-seronegative. The CDR3 loop is CAIGLGNSPLHF. As DNA, the CDR3 is TGTGCCATCGGGCTTGGGAATTCACCCCTCCACTTT.